This entry lists 29 T cell receptor beta chains sequenced from one sample in a study of identical twins. In TCRdb, the 5' RACE reads were re-called with MiXCR into one record per CDR3 protein. The sample includes about 890,000 distinct CDR3 sequences, around 12% of them seen just once. The same data also went into a second study, on yellow fever vaccine responses in identical twins.

Source material: PBMCs. The origin of the receptors is a woman younger than 30 in good health.

V usage is TRBV28 and J usage is TRBJ1-2, with 11 bases aligning to TRBD1. V gave up 4 bases and J gave up 3 bases; unmatched junction bases: 13. Germline CDR1 and CDR2: MDHEN and SYDVKM. The CDR3 runs 18 residues. DNA of the CDR3: TGTGCCAGCAGTTCTCACCGTAACCGGGACAGGGGGGACTATGGCTACACCTTC. It translates to CASSSHRNRDRGDYGYTF.

This chain joins TRBV12-3 or TRBV12-4 and TRBJ2-2; D might be TRBD2 (7 bases). With 6 bases removed from V and 2 bases from J, the gap between germline ends came to 13 bases. The CDR3 covers 15 residues. The CDR3 bases are TGTGCCAGCAGCCGGCGGGGGCGAAACACCGGGGAGCTGTTTTTT. Translating it yields CASSRRGRNTGELFF.

This clonotype occurred a few times. This chain uses TRBV20-1 with TRBJ1-1; a weak D match, TRBD1 (5 bases). Looked up from germline, CDR1 is DFQATT and CDR2 is SNEGSKA (reference sequence). V lost 0 bases and J 1 base, leaving 15 bases between the germline ends. The CDR3 has 16 amino acids. The CDR3 protein is CSARDLGAGPNTEAFF. The CDR3 nucleotides are TGCAGTGCTAGAGATTTGGGCGCAGGGCCGAACACTGAAGCTTTCTTT.

The V gene is TRBV12-3 or TRBV12-4, the J gene TRBJ2-7; D not certain. V shed 6 bases and J shed 2 bases, with 11 bases lying between them. This CDR3 contains 13 residues. The CDR3 region has the DNA TGTGCCAGCAGGATCGGACCAACCTACGAGCAGTACTTC. It translates to CASRIGPTYEQYF.

There are a few counts of this clonotype. The chain has TRBV7-2 and TRBJ2-2; 8 nucleotides align to TRBD1. The CDR3 length is 15 residues. Germline V gene sequence: CDR1 SGHTA, CDR2 FQGNSA. After removal of 2 bases from V and 6 bases from J, the junction contained 5 bases not matched to a gene. The CDR3, as DNA: TGTGCCAGCAGCTTATTTGGACAGGGTCCCGGGGAGCTGTTTTTT. Translation gives CASSLFGQGPGELFF.

This clonotype was observed a handful of times. The chain employs TRBV27 and TRBJ1-5; a weak D match, TRBD1 (6 bases). Trimming pared 6 bases from V and 2 bases from J, leaving 14 bases between. CDR1 is MNHEY, CDR2 SMNVEV, per germline (reference sequence). The CDR3 length is 15 residues. CDR3 DNA: TGTGCCAGCAGAGGGGGAGGGCCGGGCAATCAGCCCCAGCATTTT. Protein: CASRGGGPGNQPQHF.

The chain combines TRBV27 with TRBJ1-2; tentatively, D is TRBD1 (5 bases). In germline, CDR1 is MNHEY, CDR2 SMNVEV (reference sequence). CDR3 length equals 13 residues. Trimming left V 2 bases short and J 6 bases short, with 10 bases between. The CDR3: CASSLEGRDGYTF. CDR3 nucleotides: TGTGCCAGCAGTTTAGAGGGGAGGGATGGCTACACCTTC.

The table lists this clonotype with a few counts. The V and J genes are TRBV6-1 and TRBJ2-6; no clear D. Germline V gene data show CDR1 as MNHNS and CDR2 as SASEGT. This CDR3 is 15 amino acids long. V lost 3 bases and J lost 0, with 6 bases in between. The DNA of the CDR3 is TGTGCCAGCAGTGATCAGTCCTCTGGGGCCAACGTCCTGACTTTC. Residues: CASSDQSSGANVLTF.

V gene TRBV11-2 combines with J gene TRBJ1-1; D remains ambiguous. The CDR3 runs to 10 residues. V lost 5 bases and J 11 bases, leaving 9 bases between the germline ends. Germline values: CDR1 SGHAT, CDR2 FQNNGV. CDR3 nucleotides: TGTGCCAGCAGCGGCGTGAGGGCTTTCTTT. It is translated as CASSGVRAFF.

This clonotype turned up a few times. CDR3 nucleotides: TGCAGCGTTGTGCCGGGACTAGCTGACAATGAGCAGTTCTTC. Translation gives CSVVPGLADNEQFF. The genes are TRBV29-1 and TRBJ2-1; 9 bases align to TRBD2. J was trimmed by 5 bases and V by 4 bases; bases with no gene match: 6. Germline V CDR1 and CDR2: SQVTM, ANQGSEA. CDR3 length equals 14 residues.

This chain connects TRBV7-9 to TRBJ2-1, with 8 nucleotides matching TRBD1. Germline V CDR1 and CDR2: SEHNR, FQNEAQ (reference sequence). V shed 10 bases and J 0 bases; nucleotides not matched to a gene: 5. This CDR3 has 14 residues. CDR3 in amino acids: CATQGADSYNEQFF. In DNA, the CDR3 is TGTGCCACCCAGGGGGCTGACTCCTACAATGAGCAGTTCTTC.

The rearrangement joins TRBV5-4 to TRBJ2-5; 9 bases line up with TRBD2. The J segment lost 4 bases and the V segment lost 0 bases, leaving 10 bases of the junction unmatched. This CDR3 is built from 17 residues. The germline gives CDR1 SGHNT, CDR2 YYREEE (reference sequence). The CDR3 loop reads CASSLGGTSSWGETQYF. DNA of the CDR3: TGTGCCAGCAGCTTGGGTGGGACTAGCTCCTGGGGAGAGACCCAGTACTTC. The full variable domain, rest sourced from reference TRBV5-4 and TRBJ2-5, is ETGVTQSPTHLIKTRGQQVTLRCSSQSGHNTVSWYQQALGQGPQFIFQYYREEENGRGNFPPRFSGLQFPNYSSELNVNALELDDSALYLCASSLGGTSSWGETQYFGPGTRLLVL.

There are a few counts of this clonotype. The chain carries TRBV10-3 and TRBJ2-1; perhaps TRBD1 as D (5 bases). The ends were cut back, 5 bases at V and 7 bases at J, with 6 bases in the middle. CDR1 and CDR2 from the germline V gene are ENHRY and SYGVKD. This CDR3 contains 11 residues. The CDR3 region is CAISQGNEQFF. Written as DNA, the CDR3 is TGTGCCATCAGTCAGGGAAATGAGCAGTTCTTC.

The chain combines TRBV5-5 with TRBJ2-2; D might be TRBD2 (5 bases). V lost 0 bases to trimming and J lost 4 bases, with 16 bases between them. The CDR3 totals 17 residues. The germline CDR1 and CDR2 sequences are SGHKS and YYEKEE (reference sequence). The DNA for the CDR3 is TGTGCCAGCAGCTTGGAGGAGTGGGAGACCTTCACCGGGGAGCTGTTTTTT. This encodes CASSLEEWETFTGELFF.

The chain recombines TRBV3-1 with TRBJ1-6; unclear D gene. Per germline, CDR1 LGHDT and CDR2 YNNKEL (reference sequence). The CDR3 is made up of 12 amino acids. V was shortened by 6 bases and J by 14 bases, with 14 bases between the two germline ends. This chain's CDR3 is CASSQTTGALHF. The CDR3 nucleotides are TGTGCCAGCAGTCAAACCACCGGGGCCCTCCACTTT.

V gene TRBV7-9 combines with J gene TRBJ2-1, with D unresolved. From germline, CDR1 is SEHNR and CDR2 FQNEAQ (reference sequence). Trimming removed 4 bases from V and 13 bases from J, with 17 bases in between. This CDR3 region has 13 residues. Written as DNA, the CDR3 is TGTGCCAGCAGCTCCTCGCTTGCTTTTCGACAGTTCTTC. Translation gives CASSSSLAFRQFF.

This clonotype was picked up a small number of times. The rearrangement links TRBV4-1 to TRBJ2-3; the D is unclear. The germline V gene has CDR1 MGHRA and CDR2 YSYEKL. V lost 4 bases and J lost 0, with 14 bases in between. This CDR3 region has 16 residues. CDR3 sequence reads: CASSPDGYPSTDTQYF. The CDR3 DNA reads TGCGCCAGCAGCCCAGATGGCTACCCTAGCACAGATACGCAGTATTTT.

At least ten counts were recorded for this clonotype. The J gene is TRBJ2-3, the V gene TRBV9, with 7 nucleotides matching TRBD2. V shed 1 base, J shed 2 bases, and the junction held 13 bases outside the gene matches. The CDR3 sequence is 18 residues long. Germline lookup yields CDR1 SGDLS and CDR2 YYNGEE. The CDR3 region is CASSVRAFGGSITDTQYF. The CDR3 bases are TGTGCCAGCAGCGTACGGGCATTCGGCGGGAGTATCACAGATACGCAGTATTTT.

This clonotype was seen a few times. The V call is TRBV5-1, the J call TRBJ2-1, with TRBD2 matching 11 bases. This CDR3 contains 13 residues. The trim removed 4 bases at V and 12 bases at J, leaving 6 bases unmatched. Per the germline V gene, CDR1 is SGHRS and CDR2 is YFSETQ. CDR3 loop: CASSRGLAERQFF. The CDR3, as DNA: TGCGCCAGCAGCAGGGGACTAGCGGAGAGGCAGTTCTTC. Supplemented by reference TRBV5-1 and TRBJ2-1, the full variable domain reads KAGVTQTPRYLIKTRGQQVTLSCSPISGHRSVSWYQQTPGQGLQFLFEYFSETQRNKGNFPGRFSGRQFSNSRSEMNVSTLELGDSALYLCASSRGLAERQFFGPGTRLTVL.

This clonotype occurred a few times. The chain has TRBV3-1 and TRBJ1-4; D gene ambiguous. Germline values: CDR1 LGHDT, CDR2 YNNKEL (reference sequence). The V end lost 1 base, the J end lost 13 bases, and 7 bases lay between the germline ends. The CDR3 is 11 amino acids. The CDR3 DNA reads TGTGCCAGCAGCCAAGGGGCGGCACTGTTTTTT. Its translation: CASSQGAALFF.

This clonotype was counted only a few times. The V gene is TRBV7-3, the J gene TRBJ2-3; 11 nucleotides line up with TRBD1. The V gene's germline CDR1 is SGHTA and CDR2 FQGTGA. Trimming took 4 bases from V and 7 from J; bases not matched to a gene: 13. The CDR3 loop spans 17 amino acids. The CDR3 here is CASSSYRTGGEGNTQYF. CDR3 DNA sequence: TGTGCCAGCAGCTCCTACAGGACAGGGGGCGAGGGGAATACGCAGTATTTT.

This clonotype has a handful of counts. CDR3 DNA: TGCGCCAGCATGGTCCCCAGCGGGGGGGCCGATGAGCAGTTCTTC. The encoded protein is CASMVPSGGADEQFF. J is TRBJ2-1 and V is TRBV5-1; 10 bases agree with TRBD2. CDR1 is SGHRS and CDR2 is YFSETQ in the germline V gene. This CDR3 is 15 amino acids long. V shed 6 bases and J 8 bases; nucleotides not matched to a gene: 11.

Details on this clonotype: This may be a read error, as it is one base from a much larger clone. This chain connects TRBV7-2 to TRBJ1-5; D ambiguous. This CDR3 has 13 residues. Germline CDR1 and CDR2: SGHTA and FQGNSA. The CDR3 region has the DNA TGTGTCAGCAGCTTAGGTCCAAATCAGCCCCAGCATTTT. Translating gives CVSSLGPNQPQHF. The whole variable domain, remainder taken from reference TRBV7-2 and TRBJ1-5, is GAGVSQSPSNKVTEKGKDVELRCDPISGHTALYWYRQSLGQGLEFLIYFQGNSAPDKSGLPSDRFSAERTGGSVSTLTIQRTQQEDSAVYLCVSSLGPNQPQHFGDGTRLSIL.

This clonotype was seen repeatedly, ten times or more. V usage is TRBV15 and J usage is TRBJ2-2; D is ambiguous. The germline gives CDR1 LNHNV, CDR2 YYDKDF (reference sequence). This CDR3 is built from 12 residues. Trimming took off 7 bases at V and 4 bases at J, with 7 bases between the two ends. CDR3: CATNRPTGELFF. Here the CDR3 DNA reads TGTGCCACCAATCGGCCCACCGGGGAGCTGTTTTTT.

The table lists this clonotype with many counts. The V call is TRBV6-1, the J call TRBJ1-2; tentatively, D is TRBD1 (5 bases). This CDR3 spans 13 amino acids. V lost 6 bases to trimming and J lost 3 bases, with 11 bases between them. Germline V gene lookup returns CDR1 MNHNS and CDR2 SASEGT. CDR3 bases: TGTGCCAGCAGGGCTTGGACATACTATGGCTACACCTTC. This gives the protein CASRAWTYYGYTF.

At least ten counts were recorded for this clonotype. V is TRBV20-1 and J is TRBJ2-7; 8 nucleotides align to TRBD1. Germline trimming cut 3 bases from V and 2 bases from J; bases unmatched to any gene: 0. The CDR3 is 12 amino acids. Germline CDR1 is DFQATT and CDR2 is SNEGSKA (reference sequence). The CDR3 is CSARDRAYEQYV. As DNA, the CDR3 is TGCAGTGCTAGGGACAGGGCCTACGAGCAGTACGTC.

V usage is TRBV20-1 and J usage is TRBJ2-5; 12 nucleotides line up with TRBD2. After removal of 3 bases from V and 7 bases from J, the junction contained 9 bases not matched to a gene. The CDR3 runs 15 residues. The germline V gene encodes CDR1 DFQATT and CDR2 SNEGSKA (reference sequence). CDR3 coding DNA: TGCAGTGCTAGGCTGGCTAGCGGGGGGGGGGTGACCCAGTACTTC. Protein product: CSARLASGGGVTQYF.

The table lists this clonotype with a few counts. This chain uses TRBV11-3 with TRBJ2-2; the match to TRBD1 covers 10 bases. V was pared by 4 bases and J by 4 bases, with 6 bases of the junction left unmatched. Germline V gene lookup returns CDR1 SGHNT and CDR2 YENEEA. This CDR3 comprises 16 residues. The CDR3 region is CASSSSGTGVTGELFF. The CDR3 DNA reads as TGTGCCAGCAGCTCCTCCGGGACAGGGGTCACCGGGGAGCTGTTTTTT.

This clonotype was observed a few times. The chain is built from TRBV9 and TRBJ2-3, with D tentatively TRBD2 (5 bases). The V end lost 0 bases, the J end lost 0 bases, and 8 bases lay between the germline ends. The CDR3 totals 15 residues. Germline V gene data show CDR1 as SGDLS and CDR2 as YYNGEE. In DNA form, the CDR3 reads TGTGCCAGCAGCGTAGGACCGGGGAGCACAGATACGCAGTATTTT. This gives the protein CASSVGPGSTDTQYF.